Listed below are T cell receptor beta chains from one sample, sequenced in a study of blood T cell repertoires in COVID-19. The protocol was immunoSEQ multiplex PCR, while the TCRdb copy is restricted to in-frame clones and leaves out a portion. The table lists about 400,000 clones, 89% of them singletons, with approximately 1.2% in the top ten. The specimen was peripheral blood. All receptors derive from a man in his forties with acute or convalescent COVID-19. Both conserved end residues are part of each CDR3. D genes are given only for firm matches. Size is omitted from some rows. Given values are once, few, many or a class for expanded clones.

TRBJ1-1 | - | TRBV7-9 | - | TGTGCCAGCAGCCCAAGCCCGGGGAGGGGGAACACTGAAGCTTTCTTT | CASSPSPGRGNTEAFF
TRBJ1-2 | once | TRBV6-5 | - | TGTGCCAGCAGTTACATTGACCGAGCGGGGGGTGGCTACACCTTC | CASSYIDRAGGGYTF
TRBJ2-1 | - | TRBV19 | - | TGTGCCAGTAGTATTCCGGGGGAGGTTTTTAATGAGCAGTTCTTC | CASSIPGEVFNEQFF
TRBJ1-4 | - | TRBV28 | - | TGTGCCAGCAGTTTGCAGGGGATCGGTGAAAAACTGTTTTTT | CASSLQGIGEKLFF
TRBJ1-1 | - | TRBV6-5 | - | TGTGCCAGCACCTTACAGAAGAACACTGAAGCTTTCTTT | CASTLQKNTEAFF
TRBJ1-2 | - | TRBV5-4 | - | TGTGCCAGCAGCGAAGCGCCTCCCAGGGTTGGCTACACCTTC | CASSEAPPRVGYTF
TRBJ1-2 | - | TRBV7-8 | TRBD1 | TGTGCCAGCAGCTTAACGGGACAGAACCTCTATGGCTACACCTTC | CASSLTGQNLYGYTF
TRBJ1-1 | - | TRBV4-3 | TRBD1 | TGCGCCAGCAGCCATGGACAGGGGGTTGGCACTGAAGCTTTCTTT | CASSHGQGVGTEAFF
TRBJ1-3 | - | TRBV28 | TRBD1 | TGTGCCAGCAGTTTTGGACAGGCTGGAAACACCATATATTTT | CASSFGQAGNTIYF
TRBJ2-7 | - | TRBV6-1 | TRBD2 | TGTGCCAGCAGTGAATTCACGGGACTAGCGGGAGGAGAGCAGTACTTC | CASSEFTGLAGGEQYF
TRBJ1-6 | - | TRBV27 | TRBD1 | TGTGCCAGCTCGGACAGGGGTTATTCACCCCTCCACTTT | CASSDRGYSPLHF
TRBJ1-1 | - | TRBV2 | - | TGTGCCAGCAGTGCGAACAGGGAGAACACTGAAGCTTTCTTT | CASSANRENTEAFF
TRBJ1-5 | - | TRBV19 | TRBD1 | TGTGCCAGTATTCCTCAGGGGGACAATCAGCCCCAGCATTTT | CASIPQGDNQPQHF
TRBJ2-7 | - | TRBV7-2 | TRBD1 | TGTGCCAGCAGCTTATCTGGACAGGGGCTCTCCTACGAGCAGTACTTC | CASSLSGQGLSYEQYF
TRBJ1-4 | - | TRBV19 | - | TGTGCCAGTAGCGCCACAGTTGCAACTAATGAAAAACTGTTTTTT | CASSATVATNEKLFF
TRBJ1-3 | few | TRBV7-9 | - | TGTGCCGCTGGCGGGCCGGTGACAGGAAACACCATATATTTT | CAAGGPVTGNTIYF
TRBJ1-1 | - | TRBV7-8 | - | TGTGCCAGCAGCTCCGTAGTCGACTTAGGCACTGAAGCTTTCTTT | CASSSVVDLGTEAFF
TRBJ2-3 | few | TRBV5-6 | TRBD2 | TGTGCCAGCAGCTTGGTGAATAGCGGGAGCCCAGATACGCAGTATTTT | CASSLVNSGSPDTQYF
TRBJ1-1 | - | TRBV5-4 | - | TGTGCCAGCAGCAGACGGACAGTGAACACTGAAGCTTTCTTT | CASSRRTVNTEAFF
TRBJ2-5 | - | TRBV19 | TRBD2 | TGTGCCAGTAGTGCGACTAGCGACAAGGAGACCCAGTACTTC | CASSATSDKETQYF
TRBJ1-1 | - | TRBV19 | - | TGTGCCAGTAGTATTTTTCCCGCCGGGACTATAAGATTCGGGTACACTGAAGCTTTCTTT | CASSIFPAGTIRFGYTEAFF
TRBJ1-6 | - | TRBV5-1 | - | TGCGCCAGCAGCTTAAAGGCTTTGGGCAATAATTCACCCCTCCACTTT | CASSLKALGNNSPLHF
TRBJ1-1 | - | TRBV30 | - | TGTGCCTGGAGTAAGGAGCTGAACACTGAAGCTTTCTTT | CAWSKELNTEAFF
TRBJ1-2 | - | TRBV6-5 | TRBD1 | TGTGCCAGCAATCCCGACAGGGGTTGGTTCGGCTACACCTTC | CASNPDRGWFGYTF
TRBJ1-6 | - | TRBV5-1 | - | TGCGCCAGCAGCAGATCCGACAGGAGGAGCTCCTATAATTCACCCCTCCACTTT | CASSRSDRRSSYNSPLHF
TRBJ1-1 | - | TRBV4-1 | - | TGCGCCAGCAGCCAAGATGGTAGGGGGGCGGGAGAGGACACTGAAGCTTTCTTT | CASSQDGRGAGEDTEAFF
TRBJ1-2 | few | TRBV21-1 | - | TGTGCCAGCCATGTAGCAACTCGACCTAACTATGGCTACACCTTC | CASHVATRPNYGYTF
TRBJ2-3 | - | TRBV5-4 | TRBD2 | TGTGCCAGCAGCTTCTTACTAGCGGGGGAGTACCGCGATACGCAGTATTTT | CASSFLLAGEYRDTQYF
TRBJ2-7 | - | TRBV6-1 | - | TGTGCCAGCAGTGAATCTCCCCTATACGAGCAGTACTTC | CASSESPLYEQYF
TRBJ2-4 | - | TRBV3-1/TRBV3-2 | - | TGTGCCAGCAGCCCCGAGGACAGTTATTTTGTGTACTTC | CASSPEDSYFVYF
TRBJ1-3 | once | TRBV18 | TRBD1 | TGTGCCAGCTCATCTCCTCTATACCGGGACAGGGCGGCTCCTAGCTCTGGAAACACCATATATTTT | CASSSPLYRDRAAPSSGNTIYF
TRBJ1-1 | - | TRBV7-2 | - | TGTGCCAGCAGCTTAGCCGGACAGCTGGCCACTGAAGCTTTCTTT | CASSLAGQLATEAFF
TRBJ2-1 | - | TRBV4-3 | - | TGCGCCAGCAGCCAAGGAGGGGGCTCCTACAATGAGCAGTTCTTC | CASSQGGGSYNEQFF
TRBJ1-2 | - | TRBV15 | - | TGTGCCACCAGCAGAGATTACCGGGGCTATGGCTACACCTTC | CATSRDYRGYGYTF
TRBJ1-5 | once | TRBV6-5 | - | TGTGCCAGCAGTTACAAAGGGGGTCGCAATCAGCCCCAGCATTTT | CASSYKGGRNQPQHF
TRBJ1-1 | - | TRBV5-4 | TRBD1 | TGTGCCAGCAGCCATAACAGGGGCGTGGGTCCTGAAGCTTTCTTT | CASSHNRGVGPEAFF
TRBJ1-5 | - | TRBV4-1 | TRBD1 | TGCGCCAGCAGCCACCCAAGGACAGGGGCGCAACAGTTATCTCAGCCCCAGCATTTT | CASSHPRTGAQQLSQPQHF
TRBJ2-7 | - | TRBV7-2 | - | TGTGCCAGCAAAAGGGACACAATCTACGAGCAGTACTTC | CASKRDTIYEQYF
TRBJ1-1 | few | TRBV7-6 | - | TGTGCCAGCAGCTTAGGTGGAGGGATGAACACTGAAGCTTTCTTT | CASSLGGGMNTEAFF
TRBJ1-5 | - | TRBV11-2 | - | TGTGCCAGCAGCTTAACGCGGGGATTCGGACAGCCCCAGCATTTT | CASSLTRGFGQPQHF
TRBJ2-4 | once | TRBV7-4 | - | TGTGCCACGGACCGGGGTTACCAAAACATTCAGTACTTC | CATDRGYQNIQYF
TRBJ1-1 | - | TRBV3-1/TRBV3-2 | - | TGTGCCAGCAGCCAAGATCGGGGAGTCGCTGAAGCTTTCTTT | CASSQDRGVAEAFF
TRBJ1-3 | - | TRBV7-2 | TRBD1 | TGTGCCAGCAGATCGGACAGGTCCGGAAACACCATATATTTT | CASRSDRSGNTIYF
TRBJ1-3 | - | TRBV7-2 | - | TGTGCCAGCAGCCTACAGGGTACTGGAAACACCATATATTTT | CASSLQGTGNTIYF
TRBJ2-7 | - | TRBV6-5 | - | TGTGCCAGCAGTTACTCCGGGCAGGGCTACGAGCAGTACTTC | CASSYSGQGYEQYF
TRBJ2-7 | - | TRBV5-1 | - | TGCGCCAGCAGCCCGCCCCGGGCAGGGGCTAACGAGCAGTACTTC | CASSPPRAGANEQYF
TRBJ2-2 | - | TRBV4-1 | TRBD1 | TGCGCCAGCAGCCATCTGTTAGGGGGCGCGAGAGGGGAGCTGTTTTTT | CASSHLLGGARGELFF
TRBJ1-2 | - | TRBV2 | - | TGTGCCAGCAGTGGCGGAGGTATTTCCCCTTTCTATGGCTACACCTTC | CASSGGGISPFYGYTF
TRBJ1-5 | - | TRBV11-3 | - | TGTGCCAGCAGCTTAGCCGTTACCGAGTTTAGCAATCAGCCCCAGCATTTT | CASSLAVTEFSNQPQHF
TRBJ2-1 | - | TRBV9 | TRBD2 | TGTGCCAGCAGCCCGTTTGTCGGGAGGGGCTACAATGAGCAGTTCTTC | CASSPFVGRGYNEQFF
TRBJ1-1 | - | TRBV13 | - | TGTGCCAGCAGCTTAGCCGGTGGTTCAGCTTTCTTT | CASSLAGGSAFF
TRBJ1-1 | - | TRBV6-5 | - | TGTGCCAGCAGTTACTCGAGAGCCCAGAACACTGAAGCTTTCTTT | CASSYSRAQNTEAFF
TRBJ1-1 | - | TRBV4-2 | - | TGTGCCAGCAGCCAAGAGGGCAGGGGTTATAGGGCTTTCTTT | CASSQEGRGYRAFF
TRBJ2-7 | - | TRBV4-2 | TRBD2 | TGTGCCAGCAGCCAGGGACTAGTTCGCGAGCAGTACTTC | CASSQGLVREQYF
TRBJ1-6 | - | TRBV6-5 | TRBD1 | TGTGCCAGCAGGCCCGGGACAGGGCTTGAGGCCCTCCACTTT | CASRPGTGLEALHF
TRBJ1-1 | - | TRBV14 | TRBD1 | TGTGCCAGCAGCCAAGGACAGGGGGAACTAAACACTGAAGCTTTCTTT | CASSQGQGELNTEAFF
TRBJ1-6 | - | TRBV7-2 | - | TGTGCCAGCAGCTTACAGGGAAGAAATTCACCCCTCCACTTT | CASSLQGRNSPLHF
TRBJ1-5 | - | TRBV7-9 | TRBD1 | TGTGCCAGCAGCGGGACAGCTCTTTCTCCCCAGCATTTT | CASSGTALSPQHF
TRBJ1-1 | - | TRBV4-1 | TRBD1 | TGCGCCAGCAGCCAAGCAGGGGGTCGTGAAGCTTTCTTT | CASSQAGGREAFF